These 2 T cell receptor beta chains came from one sample sequenced in a study of early T cells in non-severe SARS-CoV-2 infection. TCRdb reprocessed the 5' RACE reads via MiXCR and lists one record per CDR3 protein. The data contain about 43,000 distinct CDR3 sequences, roughly 10% of them seen just once; the ten biggest clones take up 9.5% to 10%. The sequencing input was whole blood. The receptors originated from an adult who was a healthcare worker with PCR-confirmed SARS-CoV-2 infection or an uninfected control (not recorded which).

Judged by abundance, this clonotype is medium-sized. V is TRBV12-3 or TRBV12-4 and J is TRBJ2-1, with D perhaps TRBD1 or TRBD2 (5 bases each). The CDR3 loop spans 13 amino acids. Trimming removed 6 bases from V and 4 bases from J, with 10 bases in between. The CDR3 region is CASSRGGYNEQFF. The CDR3 DNA sequence: TGTGCCAGCAGCCGGGGCGGATACAATGAGCAGTTCTTC.

This clonotype was seen a few times. The genes are TRBV9 and TRBJ1-1, with D unclear. The V end lost 6 bases, the J end lost 1 base, and 13 bases lay between the germline ends. The germline V gene encodes CDR1 SGDLS and CDR2 YYNGEE. This CDR3 has 14 residues. The CDR3 nucleotides read TGTGCCAGCAATCGTGGGAGACAGAACACTGAAGCTTTCTTT. It encodes CASNRGRQNTEAFF.